Listed here are 9 T cell receptor beta chains from one sample, sequenced in a study of OX40 agonist ivuxolimab in advanced cancers. Preparation of the library involved the immunoSEQ multiplex PCR assay. This is the immuneACCESS table as TCRdb keeps it, with only in-frame sequences that have V and J called. A part of the clones is gone; compared with another copy, unresolved V genes explain less than half, and the rest is unexplained. The sample table lists about 53,000 clones, approximately 84% of them with a count of one. Jointly, the top ten make up less than 15% of the sample. The material sequenced was CD4+ or CD8+ T cells sorted from blood, taken in a trial of the OX40 agonist ivuxolimab. Every receptor here comes from an adult with an advanced solid tumor such as melanoma, head and neck, liver or kidney cancer.

The V call is TRBV6-1, the J call TRBJ2-7; the D is unclear. This CDR3 comprises 15 residues. The V and J ends lost 1 base and 2 bases respectively, with 12 bases between them. Looked up from germline, CDR1 is MNHNS and CDR2 is SASEGT. The DNA of the CDR3 is TGTGCCAGCAGTGAAGGTATCACAGTCCCCTACGAGCAGTACTTC. This gives the protein CASSEGITVPYEQYF.

In DNA, the CDR3 is TGTGCCAGCAGCCCGCAGGGTTTGTCTGGAAACACCATATATTTT. It yields the protein CASSPQGLSGNTIYF. The chain joins TRBV5-4 to TRBJ1-3; weak D call: TRBD1 (5 bases). Trimming pared 4 bases from V and 1 base from J, leaving 12 bases between. Germline CDR1 SGHNT, CDR2 YYREEE (reference sequence). The CDR3 loop spans 15 amino acids.

The rearrangement links TRBV27 to TRBJ2-7, with TRBD2 as a possible D gene (6 bases). CDR3 length: 15 amino acids. The V gene's germline CDR1 is MNHEY and CDR2 SMNVEV (reference sequence). V was cut by 2 bases and J by 3 bases, with 14 bases left in between. The CDR3, as DNA: TGTGCCAGCAGTTTAAGGCGGGACCAGAACTACGAGCAGTACTTC. It codes for CASSLRRDQNYEQYF.

The rearrangement uses TRBV4-2 and TRBJ2-1, with a tentative D call TRBD2 (6 bases). Between the trimmed V and J ends, which lost 3 bases and 10 bases, there was a span of 16 bases. Germline-derived CDR1 and CDR2 are LGHNA and YNFKEQ. CDR3 length equals 14 residues. CDR3 region: CASSQGSSAPEQFF. As DNA, the CDR3 is TGTGCCAGCAGCCAGGGCTCTAGCGCCCCCGAGCAGTTCTTC.

The chain uses TRBV18 and TRBJ2-1, with 9 bases fitting TRBD2. Germline V gene lookup returns CDR1 KGHSH and CDR2 LQKENI. Trimming at V came to 2 bases and at J to 7 bases, leaving 9 bases not matched to a gene. The CDR3 covers 16 residues. The CDR3 spells CASSPSGTSSTNEQFF. As DNA, the CDR3 is TGTGCCAGCTCACCATCCGGGACTAGCTCGACGAATGAGCAGTTCTTC.

A single count supports this clone. The genes are TRBV4-1 and TRBJ2-2, with 9 bases that match TRBD2. The CDR3 covers 18 residues. Trimming cost V 0 bases and J 4 bases; bases outside gene matches: 9. Germline V gives CDR1 MGHRA, CDR2 YSYEKL. The CDR3 region is CASSQDLVAGGPTGELFF. The CDR3 coding sequence is TGCGCCAGCAGCCAAGATCTGGTTGCGGGAGGGCCCACCGGGGAGCTGTTTTTT.

The genes are TRBV15 and TRBJ1-2; the match to TRBD1 covers 8 bases. The CDR3 loop spans 14 amino acids. The V and J ends lost 0 bases and 8 bases, in that order; junction bases with no gene match: 5. Per germline, CDR1 LNHNV and CDR2 YYDKDF (reference sequence). CDR3 nucleotide sequence: TGTGCCACCAGCAGAGACCGGACAGGGAAAGGCTACACCTTC. Its translation: CATSRDRTGKGYTF.

The chain employs TRBV18 and TRBJ1-5, with 7 bases that match TRBD1. This CDR3 contains 16 residues. Trimming cost V 6 bases and J 0 bases; bases outside gene matches: 8. Germline-derived CDR1 and CDR2 are KGHSH and LQKENI. CDR3 sequence: CASSPTGRDSNQPQHF. The CDR3, as DNA: TGTGCCAGCTCCCCGACAGGGCGGGATAGCAATCAGCCCCAGCATTTT.

The chain combines TRBV7-2 with TRBJ1-5, with a possible D match to TRBD1 (5 bases). CDR1 and CDR2 (germline): SGHTA, FQGNSA. V lost 5 bases to trimming and J lost 4 bases, with 12 bases between them. The CDR3 is 14 residues long. The CDR3 DNA reads TGTGCCAGCAGCGCAGGGTTGGCAAATCAGCCCCAGCATTTT. This encodes CASSAGLANQPQHF. The full variable domain, its missing parts supplied by reference TRBV7-2 and TRBJ1-5, is GAGVSQSPSNKVTEKGKDVELRCDPISGHTALYWYRQSLGQGLEFLIYFQGNSAPDKSGLPSDRFSAERTGGSVSTLTIQRTQQEDSAVYLCASSAGLANQPQHFGDGTRLSIL.